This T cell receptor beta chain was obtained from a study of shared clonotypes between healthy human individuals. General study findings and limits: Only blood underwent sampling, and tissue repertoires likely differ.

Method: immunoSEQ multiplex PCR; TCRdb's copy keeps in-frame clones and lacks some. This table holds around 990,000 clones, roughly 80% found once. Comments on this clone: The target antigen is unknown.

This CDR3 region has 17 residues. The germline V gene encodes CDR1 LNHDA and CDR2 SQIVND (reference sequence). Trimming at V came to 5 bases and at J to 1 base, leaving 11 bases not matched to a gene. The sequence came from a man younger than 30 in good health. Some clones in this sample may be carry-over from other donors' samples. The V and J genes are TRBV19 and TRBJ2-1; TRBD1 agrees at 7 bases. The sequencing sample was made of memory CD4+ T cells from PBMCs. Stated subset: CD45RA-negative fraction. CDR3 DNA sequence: TGTGCCAGTAGTGCCCACAGGGGTAGGAGGTCCTACAATGAGCAGTTCTTC. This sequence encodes CASSAHRGRRSYNEQFF.